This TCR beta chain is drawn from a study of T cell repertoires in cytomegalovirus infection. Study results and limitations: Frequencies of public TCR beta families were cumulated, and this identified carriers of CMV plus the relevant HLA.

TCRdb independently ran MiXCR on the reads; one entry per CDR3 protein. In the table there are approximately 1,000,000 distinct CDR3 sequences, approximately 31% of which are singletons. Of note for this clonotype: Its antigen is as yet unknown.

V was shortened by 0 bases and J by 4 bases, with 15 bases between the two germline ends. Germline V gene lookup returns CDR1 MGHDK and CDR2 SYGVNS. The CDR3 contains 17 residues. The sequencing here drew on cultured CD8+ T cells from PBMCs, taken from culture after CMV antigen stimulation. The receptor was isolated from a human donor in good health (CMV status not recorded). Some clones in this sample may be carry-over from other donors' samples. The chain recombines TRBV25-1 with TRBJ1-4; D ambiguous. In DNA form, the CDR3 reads TGTGCCAGCAGTGAATATAGGGTCGGACCAATTAATGAAAAACTGTTTTTT. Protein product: CASSEYRVGPINEKLFF.